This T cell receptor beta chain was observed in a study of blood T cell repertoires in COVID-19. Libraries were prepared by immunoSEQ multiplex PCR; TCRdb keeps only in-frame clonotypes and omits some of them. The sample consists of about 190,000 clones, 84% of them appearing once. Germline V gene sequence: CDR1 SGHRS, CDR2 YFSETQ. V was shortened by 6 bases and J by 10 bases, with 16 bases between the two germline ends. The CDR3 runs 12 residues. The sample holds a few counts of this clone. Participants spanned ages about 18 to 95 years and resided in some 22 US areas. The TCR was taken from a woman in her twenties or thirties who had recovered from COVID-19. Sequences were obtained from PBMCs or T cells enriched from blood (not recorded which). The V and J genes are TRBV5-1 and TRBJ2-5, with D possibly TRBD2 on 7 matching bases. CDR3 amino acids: CASTPEGGDQYF. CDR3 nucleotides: TGCGCCAGCACCCCTGAGGGGGGGGACCAGTACTTC.